The next 10 T cell receptor beta chains were all read from a single sample in a study of blood T cell repertoires in COVID-19. Using immunoSEQ multiplex PCR, the repertoire was profiled, and TCRdb retains in-frame clones only, with some absent. The profile covers some 70,000 clones, with roughly 86% appearing a single time and under 8% taken by the ten largest. The sample comprised peripheral blood. The receptors originated from a man aged 45 to 65 with active COVID-19.

This clone was found once. The chain links TRBV3-1 (or the pseudogene TRBV3-2) to TRBJ1-1, with 10 positions matching TRBD1. The CDR3 runs 13 residues. Looked up from germline, CDR1 is LGHDT and CDR2 is YNNKEL (reference sequence). With V trimmed by 3 bases and J by 9 bases, 4 bases remained unmatched. The CDR3 sequence: CASSQATGGQAFF. Written as DNA, the CDR3 is TGTGCCAGCAGCCAGGCGACAGGGGGCCAAGCTTTCTTT.

The chain uses TRBV5-1 and TRBJ2-3; D is uncertain. The V end was cut by 4 bases, the J end by 0 bases, with 6 bases between. This CDR3 has 13 residues. Germline V gene lookup returns CDR1 SGHRS and CDR2 YFSETQ. DNA of the CDR3: TGCGCCAGCAGCATTTCTAGCACAGATACGCAGTATTTT. Translated: CASSISSTDTQYF.

This clone was seen a single time. The chain joins TRBV19 to TRBJ2-7; 8 bases match TRBD1. The CDR3 covers 16 residues. V trimming: 1 base; J trimming: 3 bases; junction bases outside the gene matches: 8. Germline CDR1 and CDR2: LNHDA and SQIVND (reference sequence). The DNA for the CDR3 is TGTGCCAGTAGTATAGTTCTCTGGGACAGGAACTACGAGCAGTACTTC. Amino acids: CASSIVLWDRNYEQYF.

V and J are TRBV11-2 and TRBJ2-3, with TRBD1 as a possible D gene (6 bases). Trimming took off 0 bases at V and 4 bases at J, with 11 bases between the two ends. Germline V lookup: CDR1 SGHAT, CDR2 FQNNGV. This CDR3 spans 15 amino acids. CDR3 nucleotide sequence: TGTGCCAGCAGCTTAGACAGGGGAGATGCAGATACGCAGTATTTT. Encoded protein: CASSLDRGDADTQYF.

The chain joins TRBV29-1 to TRBJ1-4, with D tentatively TRBD1 (5 bases). The CDR3 length is 12 residues. Germline V CDR1 and CDR2: SQVTM, ANQGSEA. The V end was cut by 6 bases, the J end by 6 bases, with 11 bases between. As DNA, the CDR3 is TGCAGCGTCGTAGGACAAGATGAAAAACTGTTTTTT. It codes for CSVVGQDEKLFF.

The V gene is TRBV11-3, the J gene TRBJ2-1; a weak D match, TRBD2 (6 bases). The germline V and J ends were trimmed by 5 bases and 1 base, with 18 bases remaining between them. Germline lookup yields CDR1 SGHNT and CDR2 YENEEA. The CDR3 totals 17 residues. CDR3 region: CASSLGAGRGSYNEQFF. CDR3 sequence (DNA): TGTGCCAGCAGCCTAGGGGCGGGAAGGGGTTCCTACAATGAGCAGTTCTTC.

This chain uses TRBV6-1 with TRBJ1-2; D ambiguous. Germline values: CDR1 MNHNS, CDR2 SASEGT. The V gene lost 1 base and the J gene lost 4 bases, with 16 bases spanning the gap. The CDR3 is 16 residues long. The CDR3 reads CASSEGAAMTFYGYTF. The CDR3 DNA follows: TGTGCCAGCAGTGAAGGGGCCGCGATGACGTTCTATGGCTACACCTTC.

J is TRBJ2-7 and V is TRBV7-7, with a tentative D call TRBD2 (5 bases). This CDR3 comprises 13 residues. Trimming took off 1 base at V and 7 bases at J, with 11 bases between the two ends. Germline V gives CDR1 SSHAT, CDR2 FNYEAQ (reference sequence). In nucleotides, the CDR3 is TGTGCCAGCAGCTTAGTGGACCGGGGTGAGCAGTACTTC. It is translated as CASSLVDRGEQYF.

The rearrangement uses TRBV9 and TRBJ1-4; a possible D gene is TRBD1 (5 bases). The V end was cut by 0 bases, the J end by 5 bases, with 11 bases between. Per germline, CDR1 SGDLS and CDR2 YYNGEE. CDR3 size: 15 residues. The CDR3 region is CASSVATGGNEKLFF. The CDR3 bases are TGTGCCAGCAGCGTAGCTACGGGGGGAAATGAAAAACTGTTTTTT.

The chain combines TRBV14 with TRBJ2-1; no clear D. CDR3 length equals 16 residues. Trimming shortened V by 4 bases and J by 4 bases, and 17 bases separated the two germline ends. Germline V gene data show CDR1 as SGHDN and CDR2 as FVKESK. The CDR3 here is CASSPLQLMEYNEQFF. The CDR3 DNA follows: TGTGCCAGCAGCCCTCTCCAACTAATGGAGTACAATGAGCAGTTCTTC.